Listed below are T cell receptor beta chains from one sample, sequenced in a study of Ad26.COV2.S vaccination and SARS-CoV-2 variants. Measured with immunoSEQ multiplex PCR; TCRdb has only the in-frame clones, and not every one. The profile shows a few hundred thousand clones, more than 75% of them singletons. The source was peripheral blood, collected in a trial of Ad26.COV2.S vaccine versus placebo. These TCRs come from a person aged 18-65 years who received the Ad26.COV2.S COVID-19 vaccine or a placebo. CDR3s include the opening cysteine and the closing phenylalanine or tryptophan. A D gene is named only where the DNA matches it firmly.

D	V	J	DNA	CDR3
-	TRBV7-9	TRBJ2-2	TGTGCCAGCAGCTTAGAAGGGGGACGTACCGCGGGGGAGCTGTTTTTT	CASSLEGGRTAGELFF
-	TRBV19	TRBJ2-3	TGTGCCAGTAGTGCCCAGGTTAGCACAGATACGCAGTATTTT	CASSAQVSTDTQYF
-	TRBV3-1/TRBV3-2	TRBJ2-7	TGTGCCAGCAGCCCGGGACTTAGCATGTACGAGCAGTACTTC	CASSPGLSMYEQYF
-	TRBV12-3/TRBV12-4	TRBJ2-1	TGTGCCAGCAGTCTCCCAGGCAATGAGCAGTTCTTC	CASSLPGNEQFF
-	TRBV7-6	TRBJ2-1	TGTGCCAGCAGCTTAGGGCAGCCTGAGCAGTTCTTC	CASSLGQPEQFF
TRBD1	TRBV4-1	TRBJ1-5	TGCGCCAGCAGCCTCGTCCCGGGACAGGGGGGTCAGCCCCAGCATTTT	CASSLVPGQGGQPQHF
-	TRBV7-6	TRBJ1-1	TGTGCCAGCAGCCAAACCCATGGTGGCACTGAAGCTTTCTTT	CASSQTHGGTEAFF
TRBD1	TRBV6-1	TRBJ2-2	TGTGCCAGCAGTGAAACGACAGGGTGGGGGGAGCTGTTTTTT	CASSETTGWGELFF
-	TRBV9	TRBJ2-7	TGTGCCAGCAGCGTAGGGGGTCAGAACGAGCAGTACTTC	CASSVGGQNEQYF
-	TRBV18	TRBJ1-5	TGTGCCAGCTCACCGGACGCCAATCAGCCCCAGCATTTT	CASSPDANQPQHF
-	TRBV3-1/TRBV3-2	TRBJ1-1	TGTGCCAGCAGCCGCACTACCCTGGCCGCCACTGAAGCTTTCTTT	CASSRTTLAATEAFF
-	TRBV7-9	TRBJ1-5	TGTGCCAGCAGCTCCGGGGGCTCTGAGGGTTATCAGCCCCAGCATTTT	CASSSGGSEGYQPQHF
-	TRBV7-2	TRBJ2-3	TGTGCCAGCAGCTTACACCGCACAGATACGCAGTATTTT	CASSLHRTDTQYF